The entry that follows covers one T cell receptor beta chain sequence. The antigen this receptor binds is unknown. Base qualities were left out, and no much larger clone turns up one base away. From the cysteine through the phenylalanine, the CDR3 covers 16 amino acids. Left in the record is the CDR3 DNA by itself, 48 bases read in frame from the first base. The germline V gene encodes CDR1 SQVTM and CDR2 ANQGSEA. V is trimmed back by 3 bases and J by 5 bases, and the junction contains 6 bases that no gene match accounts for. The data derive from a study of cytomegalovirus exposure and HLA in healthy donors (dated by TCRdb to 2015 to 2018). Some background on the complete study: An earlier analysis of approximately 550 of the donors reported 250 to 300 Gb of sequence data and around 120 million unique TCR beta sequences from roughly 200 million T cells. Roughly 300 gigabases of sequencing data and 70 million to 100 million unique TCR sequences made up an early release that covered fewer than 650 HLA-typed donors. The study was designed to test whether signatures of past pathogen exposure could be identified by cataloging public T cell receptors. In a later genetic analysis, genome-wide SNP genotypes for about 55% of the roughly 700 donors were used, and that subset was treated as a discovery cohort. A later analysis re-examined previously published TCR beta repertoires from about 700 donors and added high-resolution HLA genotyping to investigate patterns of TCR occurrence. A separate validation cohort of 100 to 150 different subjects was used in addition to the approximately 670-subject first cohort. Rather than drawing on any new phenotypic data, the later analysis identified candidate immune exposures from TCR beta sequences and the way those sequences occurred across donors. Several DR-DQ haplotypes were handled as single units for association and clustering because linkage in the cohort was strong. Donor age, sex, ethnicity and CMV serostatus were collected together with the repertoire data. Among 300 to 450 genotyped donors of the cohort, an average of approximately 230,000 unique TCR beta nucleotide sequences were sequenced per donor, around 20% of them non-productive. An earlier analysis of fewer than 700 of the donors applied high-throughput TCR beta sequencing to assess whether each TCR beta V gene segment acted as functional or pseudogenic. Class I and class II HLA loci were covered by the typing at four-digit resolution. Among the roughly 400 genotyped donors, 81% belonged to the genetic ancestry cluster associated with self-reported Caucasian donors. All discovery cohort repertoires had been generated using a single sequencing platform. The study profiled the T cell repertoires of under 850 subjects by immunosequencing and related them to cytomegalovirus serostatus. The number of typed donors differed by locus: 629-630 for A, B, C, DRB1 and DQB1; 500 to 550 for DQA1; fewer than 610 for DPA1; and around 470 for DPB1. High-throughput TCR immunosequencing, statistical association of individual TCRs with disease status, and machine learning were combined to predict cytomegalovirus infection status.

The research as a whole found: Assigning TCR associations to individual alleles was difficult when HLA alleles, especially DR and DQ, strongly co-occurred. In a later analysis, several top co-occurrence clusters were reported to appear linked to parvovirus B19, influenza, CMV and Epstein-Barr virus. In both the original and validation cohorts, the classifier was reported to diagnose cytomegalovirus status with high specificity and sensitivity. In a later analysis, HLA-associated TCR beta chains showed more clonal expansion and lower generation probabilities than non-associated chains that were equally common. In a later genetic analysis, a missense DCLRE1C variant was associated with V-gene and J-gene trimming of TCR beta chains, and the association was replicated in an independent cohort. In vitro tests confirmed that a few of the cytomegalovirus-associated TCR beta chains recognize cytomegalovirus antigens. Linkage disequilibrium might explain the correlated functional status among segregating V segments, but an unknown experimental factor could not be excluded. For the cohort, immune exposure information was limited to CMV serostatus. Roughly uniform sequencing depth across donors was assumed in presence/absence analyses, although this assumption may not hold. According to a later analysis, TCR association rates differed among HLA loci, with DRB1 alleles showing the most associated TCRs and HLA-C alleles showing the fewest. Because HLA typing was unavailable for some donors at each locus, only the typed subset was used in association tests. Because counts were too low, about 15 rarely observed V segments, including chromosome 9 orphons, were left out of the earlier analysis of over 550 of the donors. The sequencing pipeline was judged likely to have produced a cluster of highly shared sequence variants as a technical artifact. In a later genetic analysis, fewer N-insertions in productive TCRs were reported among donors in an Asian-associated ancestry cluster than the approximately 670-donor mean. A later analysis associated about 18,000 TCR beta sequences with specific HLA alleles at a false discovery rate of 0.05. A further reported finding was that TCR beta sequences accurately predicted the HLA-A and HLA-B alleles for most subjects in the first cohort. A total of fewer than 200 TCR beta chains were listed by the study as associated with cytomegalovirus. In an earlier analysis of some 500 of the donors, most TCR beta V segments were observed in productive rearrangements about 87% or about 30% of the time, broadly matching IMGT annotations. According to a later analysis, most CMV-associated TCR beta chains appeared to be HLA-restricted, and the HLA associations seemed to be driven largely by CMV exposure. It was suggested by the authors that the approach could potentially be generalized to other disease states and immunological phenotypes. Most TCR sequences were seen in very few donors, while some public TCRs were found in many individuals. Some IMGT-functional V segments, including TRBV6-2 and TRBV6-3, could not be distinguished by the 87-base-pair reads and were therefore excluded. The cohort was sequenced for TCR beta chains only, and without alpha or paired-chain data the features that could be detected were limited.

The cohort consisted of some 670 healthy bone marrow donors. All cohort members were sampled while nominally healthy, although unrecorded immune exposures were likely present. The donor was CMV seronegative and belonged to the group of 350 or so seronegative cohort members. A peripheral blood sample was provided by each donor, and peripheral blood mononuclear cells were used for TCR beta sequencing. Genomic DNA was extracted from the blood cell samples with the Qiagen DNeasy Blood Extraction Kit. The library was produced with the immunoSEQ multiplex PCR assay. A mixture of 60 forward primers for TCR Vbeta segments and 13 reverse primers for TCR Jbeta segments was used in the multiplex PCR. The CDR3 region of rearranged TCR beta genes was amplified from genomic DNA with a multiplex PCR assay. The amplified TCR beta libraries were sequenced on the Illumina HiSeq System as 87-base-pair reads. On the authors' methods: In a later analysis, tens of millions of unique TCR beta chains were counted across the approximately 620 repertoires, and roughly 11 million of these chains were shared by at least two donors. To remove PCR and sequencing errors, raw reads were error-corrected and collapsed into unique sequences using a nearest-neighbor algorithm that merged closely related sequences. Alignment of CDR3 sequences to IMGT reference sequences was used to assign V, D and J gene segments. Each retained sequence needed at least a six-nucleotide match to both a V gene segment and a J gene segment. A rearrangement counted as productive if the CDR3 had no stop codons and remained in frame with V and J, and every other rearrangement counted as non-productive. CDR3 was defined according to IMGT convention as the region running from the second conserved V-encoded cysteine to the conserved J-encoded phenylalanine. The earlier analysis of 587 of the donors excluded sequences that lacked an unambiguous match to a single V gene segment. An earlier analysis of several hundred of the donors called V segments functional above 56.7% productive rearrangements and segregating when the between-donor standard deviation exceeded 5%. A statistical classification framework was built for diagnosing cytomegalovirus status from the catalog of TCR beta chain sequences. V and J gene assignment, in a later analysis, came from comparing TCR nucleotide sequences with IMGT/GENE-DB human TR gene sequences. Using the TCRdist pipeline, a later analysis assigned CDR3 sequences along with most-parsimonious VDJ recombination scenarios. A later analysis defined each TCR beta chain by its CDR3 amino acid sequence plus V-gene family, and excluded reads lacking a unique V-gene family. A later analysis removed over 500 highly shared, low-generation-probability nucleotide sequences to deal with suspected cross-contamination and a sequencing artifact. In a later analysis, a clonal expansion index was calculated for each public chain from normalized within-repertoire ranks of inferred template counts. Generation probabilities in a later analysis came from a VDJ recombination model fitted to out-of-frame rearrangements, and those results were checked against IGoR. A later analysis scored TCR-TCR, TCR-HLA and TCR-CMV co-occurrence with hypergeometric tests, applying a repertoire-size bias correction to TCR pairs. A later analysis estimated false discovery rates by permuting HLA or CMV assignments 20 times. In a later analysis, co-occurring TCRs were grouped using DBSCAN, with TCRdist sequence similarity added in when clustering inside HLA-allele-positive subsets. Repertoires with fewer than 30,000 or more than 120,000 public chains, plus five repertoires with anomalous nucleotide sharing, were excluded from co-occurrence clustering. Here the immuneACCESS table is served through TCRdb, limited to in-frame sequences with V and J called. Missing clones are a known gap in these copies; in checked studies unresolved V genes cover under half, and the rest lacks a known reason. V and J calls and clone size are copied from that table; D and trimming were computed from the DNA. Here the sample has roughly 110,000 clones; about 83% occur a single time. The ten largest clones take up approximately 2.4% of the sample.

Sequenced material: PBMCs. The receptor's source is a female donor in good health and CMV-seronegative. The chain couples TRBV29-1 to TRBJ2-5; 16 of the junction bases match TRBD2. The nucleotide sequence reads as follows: TGCAGCGTTGAGGAGGGACTAGCGGGGGGGCTGGAGACCCAGTACTTC. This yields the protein CSVEEGLAGGLETQYF.